This TCR beta chain was sequenced for a study of molecular identifiers for immune sequencing clone quantification. MiXCR, run by TCRdb on the PCR reads, gives a single entry per CDR3 protein. The repertoire holds more than 550,000 distinct CDR3 sequences, with about 25% as singletons. Study results and limitations: Jurkat TCR RNA spiked in from one cell reportedly remained identifiable amid around 1 million naive cells.

Germline CDR1 is MGHRA and CDR2 is YSYEKL. The CDR3 covers 16 residues. With 0 bases removed from V and 2 bases from J, the gap between germline ends came to 10 bases. Of note for this clonotype: Its antigen is unidentified.

This chain connects TRBV4-1 to TRBJ2-2; D is perhaps TRBD2 (5 bases). The sample taken for sequencing was naive CD8+ T cells from blood, with Jurkat cell RNA spiked in. As for subset: FACS-sorted CD8+CD4-CCR7+CD45RA+ naive T cells. This TCR was sampled from a human donor in good health. Some libraries in this study had Jurkat cell RNA spiked in. CDR3 loop: CASSQDSRVNTGELFF. CDR3 nucleotides: TGCGCCAGCAGCCAAGATTCGAGGGTAAACACCGGGGAGCTGTTTTTT.